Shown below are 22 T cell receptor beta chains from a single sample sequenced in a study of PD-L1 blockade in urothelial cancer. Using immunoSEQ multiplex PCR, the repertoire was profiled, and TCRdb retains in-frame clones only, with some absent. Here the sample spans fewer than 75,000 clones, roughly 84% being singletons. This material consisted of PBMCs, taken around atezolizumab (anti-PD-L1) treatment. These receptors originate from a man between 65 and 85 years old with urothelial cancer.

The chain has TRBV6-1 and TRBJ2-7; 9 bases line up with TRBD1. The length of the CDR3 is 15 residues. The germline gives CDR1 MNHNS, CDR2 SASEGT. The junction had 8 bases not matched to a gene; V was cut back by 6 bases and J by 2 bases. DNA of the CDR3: TGTGCCAGCAGGGCGAACAGGGGGCAGCCCTACGAGCAGTACTTC. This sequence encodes CASRANRGQPYEQYF.

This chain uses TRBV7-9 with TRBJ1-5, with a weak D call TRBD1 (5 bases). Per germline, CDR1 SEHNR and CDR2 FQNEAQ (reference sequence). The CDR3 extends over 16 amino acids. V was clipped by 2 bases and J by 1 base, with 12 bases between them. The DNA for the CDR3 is TGTGCCAGCAGCTTAATCGGAGGGGCGAGCAATCAGCCCCAGCATTTT. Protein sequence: CASSLIGGASNQPQHF.

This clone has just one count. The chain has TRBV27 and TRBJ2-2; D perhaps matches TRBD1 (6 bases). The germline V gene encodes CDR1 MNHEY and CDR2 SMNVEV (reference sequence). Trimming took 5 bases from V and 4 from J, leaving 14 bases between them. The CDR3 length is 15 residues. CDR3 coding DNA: TGTGCCAGCAGTATTATCCAGGGGAGCACCGGGGAGCTGTTTTTT. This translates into CASSIIQGSTGELFF.

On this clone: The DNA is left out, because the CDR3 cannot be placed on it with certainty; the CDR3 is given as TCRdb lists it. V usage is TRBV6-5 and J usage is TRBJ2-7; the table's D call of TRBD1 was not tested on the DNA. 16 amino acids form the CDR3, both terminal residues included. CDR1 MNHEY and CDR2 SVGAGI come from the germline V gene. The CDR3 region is CASSSSTGPLSYEQYF.

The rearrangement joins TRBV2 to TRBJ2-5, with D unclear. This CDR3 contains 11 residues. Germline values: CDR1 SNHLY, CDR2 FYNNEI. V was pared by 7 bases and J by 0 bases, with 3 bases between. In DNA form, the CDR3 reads TGTGCCAGCAATAACCAAGAGACCCAGTACTTC. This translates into CASNNQETQYF.

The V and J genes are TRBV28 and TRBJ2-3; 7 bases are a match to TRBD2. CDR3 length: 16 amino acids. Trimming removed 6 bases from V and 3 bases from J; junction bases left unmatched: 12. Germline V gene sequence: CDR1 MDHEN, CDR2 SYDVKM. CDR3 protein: CASSPTTSAETDTQYF. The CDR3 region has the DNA TGTGCCAGCAGCCCGACTACTAGCGCGGAAACAGATACGCAGTATTTT.

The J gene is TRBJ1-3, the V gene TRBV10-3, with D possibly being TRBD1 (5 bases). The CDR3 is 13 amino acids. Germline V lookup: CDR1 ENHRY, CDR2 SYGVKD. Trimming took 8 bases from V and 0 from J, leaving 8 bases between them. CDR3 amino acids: CAISGVSGNTIYF. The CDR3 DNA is TGTGCCATCTCGGGGGTCTCTGGAAACACCATATATTTT.

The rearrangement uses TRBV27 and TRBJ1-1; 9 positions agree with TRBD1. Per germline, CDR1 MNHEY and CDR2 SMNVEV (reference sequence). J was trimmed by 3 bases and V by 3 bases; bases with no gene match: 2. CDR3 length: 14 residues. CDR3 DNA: TGTGCCAGCAGTTTCGGGACAGGGTACACTGAAGCTTTCTTT. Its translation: CASSFGTGYTEAFF.

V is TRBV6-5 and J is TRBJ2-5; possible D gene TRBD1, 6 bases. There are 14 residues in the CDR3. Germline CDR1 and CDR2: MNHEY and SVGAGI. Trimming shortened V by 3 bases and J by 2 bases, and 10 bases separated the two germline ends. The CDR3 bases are TGTGCCAGCAGTTATAACAGGGCACAAGAGACCCAGTACTTC. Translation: CASSYNRAQETQYF.

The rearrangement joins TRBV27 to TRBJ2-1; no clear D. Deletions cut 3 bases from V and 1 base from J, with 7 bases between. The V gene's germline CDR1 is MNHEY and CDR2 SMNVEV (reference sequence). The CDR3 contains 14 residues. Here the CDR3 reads CASSFGASYNEQFF. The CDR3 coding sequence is TGTGCCAGCAGTTTCGGAGCTTCCTACAATGAGCAGTTCTTC.

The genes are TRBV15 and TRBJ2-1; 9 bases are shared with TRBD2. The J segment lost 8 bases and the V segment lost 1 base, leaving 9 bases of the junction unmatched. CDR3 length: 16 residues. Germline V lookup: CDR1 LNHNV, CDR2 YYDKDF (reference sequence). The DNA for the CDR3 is TGTGCCACCAGCAGAGCCAGGGCTAGCGGGATTCATGAGCAGTTCTTC. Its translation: CATSRARASGIHEQFF.

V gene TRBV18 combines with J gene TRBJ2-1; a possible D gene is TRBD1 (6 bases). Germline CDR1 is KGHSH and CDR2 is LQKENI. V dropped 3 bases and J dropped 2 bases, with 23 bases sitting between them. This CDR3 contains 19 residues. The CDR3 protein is CASSPLRRAGTRTYNEQFF. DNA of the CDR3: TGTGCCAGCTCACCGCTCCGAAGAGCCGGGACACGGACCTACAATGAGCAGTTCTTC.

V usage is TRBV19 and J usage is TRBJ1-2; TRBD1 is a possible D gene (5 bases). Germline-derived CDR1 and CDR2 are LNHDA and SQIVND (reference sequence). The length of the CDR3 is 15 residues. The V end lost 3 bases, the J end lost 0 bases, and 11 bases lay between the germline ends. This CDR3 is CASSIRGVSNYGYTF. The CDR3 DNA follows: TGTGCCAGTAGTATTCGGGGGGTGTCTAACTATGGCTACACCTTC.

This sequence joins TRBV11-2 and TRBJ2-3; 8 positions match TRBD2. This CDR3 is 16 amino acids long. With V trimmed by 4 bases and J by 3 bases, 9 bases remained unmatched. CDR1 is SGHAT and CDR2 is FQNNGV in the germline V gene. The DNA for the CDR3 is TGTGCCAGCAGCTCCGGCGGGGGGACGGGAACAGATACGCAGTATTTT. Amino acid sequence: CASSSGGGTGTDTQYF.

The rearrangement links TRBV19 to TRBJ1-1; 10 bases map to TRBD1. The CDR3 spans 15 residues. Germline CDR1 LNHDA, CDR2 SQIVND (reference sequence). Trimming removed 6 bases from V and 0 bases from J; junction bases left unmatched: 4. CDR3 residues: CASRDRGYMNTEAFF. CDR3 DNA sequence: TGTGCCAGTAGGGACAGGGGGTACATGAACACTGAAGCTTTCTTT.

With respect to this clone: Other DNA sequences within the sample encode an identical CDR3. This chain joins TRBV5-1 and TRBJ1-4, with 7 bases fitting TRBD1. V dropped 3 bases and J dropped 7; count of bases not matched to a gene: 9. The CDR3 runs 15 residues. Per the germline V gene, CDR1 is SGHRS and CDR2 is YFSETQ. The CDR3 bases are TGCGCCAGCAGCTACGACAGGGCCTCTTCTGAAAAACTGTTTTTT. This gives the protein CASSYDRASSEKLFF.

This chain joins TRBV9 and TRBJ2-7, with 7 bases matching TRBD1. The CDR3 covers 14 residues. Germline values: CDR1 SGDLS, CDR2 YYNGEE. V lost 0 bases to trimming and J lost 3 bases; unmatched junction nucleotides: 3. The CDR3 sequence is CASSVGDSNYEQYF. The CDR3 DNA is TGTGCCAGCAGCGTAGGGGACAGCAACTACGAGCAGTACTTC.

Here the CDR3 reads CASSSWMDGKYYEQYF. The CDR3 nucleotides read TGTGCCAGCAGTTCGTGGATGGACGGGAAATATTACGAGCAGTACTTC. V is TRBV28 and J is TRBJ2-7, with D possibly matching TRBD2 (5 bases). Looked up from germline, CDR1 is MDHEN and CDR2 is SYDVKM. The length of the CDR3 is 16 residues. V was trimmed by 4 bases and J by 4 bases, leaving 20 bases between them. The whole variable domain, filled in from reference TRBV28 and TRBJ2-7, reads DVKVTQSSRYLVKRTGEKVFLECVQDMDHENMFWYRQDPGLGLRLIYFSYDVKMKEKGDIPEGYSVSREKKERFSLILESASTNQTSMYLCASSSWMDGKYYEQYFGPGTRLTVT.

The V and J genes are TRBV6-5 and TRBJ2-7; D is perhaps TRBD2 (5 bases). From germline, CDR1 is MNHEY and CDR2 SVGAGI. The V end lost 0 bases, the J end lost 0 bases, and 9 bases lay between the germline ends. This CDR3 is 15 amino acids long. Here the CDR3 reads CASSYSRASSYEQYF. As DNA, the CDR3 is TGTGCCAGCAGTTACTCGAGGGCCAGCTCCTACGAGCAGTACTTC.

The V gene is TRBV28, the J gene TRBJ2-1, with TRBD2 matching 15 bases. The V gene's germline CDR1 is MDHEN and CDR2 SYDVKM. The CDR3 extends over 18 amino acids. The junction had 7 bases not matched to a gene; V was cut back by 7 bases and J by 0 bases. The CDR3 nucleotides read TGTGCCAGCACCCTGGGACTAGCGGGAGGCAGCTCCTACAATGAGCAGTTCTTC. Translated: CASTLGLAGGSSYNEQFF.

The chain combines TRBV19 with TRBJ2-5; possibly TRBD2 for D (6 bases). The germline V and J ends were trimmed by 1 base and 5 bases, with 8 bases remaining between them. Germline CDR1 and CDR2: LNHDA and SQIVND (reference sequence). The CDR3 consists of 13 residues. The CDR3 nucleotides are TGTGCCAGTAGTATAGCGGGAGTTGAGACCCAGTACTTC. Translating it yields CASSIAGVETQYF.

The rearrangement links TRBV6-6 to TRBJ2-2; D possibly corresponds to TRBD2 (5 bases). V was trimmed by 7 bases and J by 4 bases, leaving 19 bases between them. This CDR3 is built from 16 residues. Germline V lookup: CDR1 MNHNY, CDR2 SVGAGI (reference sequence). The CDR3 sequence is CASTERAGVGTGELFF. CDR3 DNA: TGTGCCAGCACCGAAAGGGCCGGGGTCGGCACCGGGGAGCTGTTTTTT.